This T cell receptor (beta chain) derives from a study of T cell responses to AZD1222 COVID-19 vaccine. Broader study findings: A rise in Spike-specific TCR breadth and depth followed two AZD1222 doses. The study sampled repertoires only after the peak T cell response. Recipients of AZD1222 seropositive at baseline numbered only five or six.

Sequencing used immunoSEQ multiplex PCR; TCRdb keeps in-frame clones, though not all of them. The sample lists 150,000 to 200,000 clones, 90% occurring once. The study pooled second doses at about 4 or about 12 weeks. Germline-derived CDR1 and CDR2 are SGHTA and FQGNSA. This CDR3 has 13 residues. Trimming cost V 3 bases and J 4 bases, with 10 bases left between them. Concerning this clone itself: Its specificity is unknown.

The material sequenced was peripheral blood, taken 28 days after the second AZD1222 dose. This sequence originates from an adult who received the AZD1222 COVID-19 vaccine. This rearrangement joins TRBV7-2 to TRBJ2-7; TRBD2 is a possible D gene (5 bases). As DNA, the CDR3 is TGTGCCAGCAGCTTGGACGGGGATTACGAGCAGTACTTC. This encodes CASSLDGDYEQYF. Complete variable domain (other parts from reference TRBV7-2 and TRBJ2-7): GAGVSQSPSNKVTEKGKDVELRCDPISGHTALYWYRQSLGQGLEFLIYFQGNSAPDKSGLPSDRFSAERTGGSVSTLTIQRTQQEDSAVYLCASSLDGDYEQYFGPGTRLTVT.